The T cell receptor (beta chain) under discussion was sequenced for a study of T cells in Graves' hyperthyroidism and ophthalmopathy. Comment on this clonotype: As yet, its antigen is unknown.

TCR beta CDR3 regions were amplified from RNA. Initially, a first-round RT-PCR of the TCR CDR3 employed the HTBI primer set. TCRdb independently ran MiXCR on the multiplex PCR reads; one entry per CDR3 protein. The sample comprises 350,000 to 400,000 distinct CDR3 sequences, 15% of which are singletons, and approximately 32% rests with the top ten. Germline CDR1 reads MGHDK; CDR2 reads SYGVNS. The CDR3 contains 14 residues. V was shortened by 6 bases and J by 6 bases, with 18 bases between the two germline ends. Study findings and constraints: Most thyroid clonotypes with frequency above 0.001 were detected in blood.

Exclusion of a patient resulted from uncontrolled infection, other autoimmune disease, pregnancy or lactation. Diagnostic assessment was based on clinical symptoms, serum thyroxine and TRAb, thyroid ultrasound and orbital computed tomography. Isolation of PBMCs was performed on around 10 ml fresh peripheral blood. The clonotype originates from a woman in her twenties or thirties with Graves' hyperthyroidism. The sequencing sample was made of blood. This chain connects TRBV25-1 to TRBJ2-7, with D unresolved. CDR3 residues: CASSDRVESREQYF. DNA for the CDR3: TGTGCCAGCAGCGATAGGGTTGAGAGTCGCGAGCAGTACTTC.